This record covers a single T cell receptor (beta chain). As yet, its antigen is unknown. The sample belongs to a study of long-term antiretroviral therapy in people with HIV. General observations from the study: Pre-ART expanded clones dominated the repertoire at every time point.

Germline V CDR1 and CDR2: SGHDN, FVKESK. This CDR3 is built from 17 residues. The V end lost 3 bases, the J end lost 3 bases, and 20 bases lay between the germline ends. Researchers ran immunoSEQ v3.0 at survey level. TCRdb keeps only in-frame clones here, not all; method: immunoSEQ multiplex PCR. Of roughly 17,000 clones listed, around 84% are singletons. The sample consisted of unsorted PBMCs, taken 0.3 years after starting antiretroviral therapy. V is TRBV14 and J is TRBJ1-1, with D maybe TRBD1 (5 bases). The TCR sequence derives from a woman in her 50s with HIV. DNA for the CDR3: TGTGCCAGCAGCCACCGGGACCTGAGGAGACTGGACACTGAAGCTTTCTTT. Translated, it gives CASSHRDLRRLDTEAFF.